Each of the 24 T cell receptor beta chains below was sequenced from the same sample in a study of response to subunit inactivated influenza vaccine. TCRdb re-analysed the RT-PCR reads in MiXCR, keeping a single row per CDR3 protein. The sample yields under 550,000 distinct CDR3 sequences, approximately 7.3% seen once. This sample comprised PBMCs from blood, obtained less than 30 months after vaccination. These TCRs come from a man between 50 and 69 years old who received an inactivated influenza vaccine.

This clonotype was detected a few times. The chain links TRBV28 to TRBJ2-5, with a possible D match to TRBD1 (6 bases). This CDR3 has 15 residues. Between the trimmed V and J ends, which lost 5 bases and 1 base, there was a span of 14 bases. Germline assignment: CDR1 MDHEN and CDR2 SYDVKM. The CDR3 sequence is CASSPRTVFQETQYF. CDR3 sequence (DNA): TGTGCCAGCAGTCCACGGACAGTGTTCCAAGAGACCCAGTACTTC. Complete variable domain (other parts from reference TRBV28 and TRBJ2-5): DVKVTQSSRYLVKRTGEKVFLECVQDMDHENMFWYRQDPGLGLRLIYFSYDVKMKEKGDIPEGYSVSREKKERFSLILESASTNQTSMYLCASSPRTVFQETQYFGPGTRLLVL.

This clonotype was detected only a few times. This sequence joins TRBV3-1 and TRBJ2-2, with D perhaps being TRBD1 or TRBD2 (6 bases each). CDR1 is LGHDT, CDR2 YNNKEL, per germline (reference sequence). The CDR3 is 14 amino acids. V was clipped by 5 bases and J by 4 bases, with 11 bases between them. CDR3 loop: CASSGGGFTGELFF. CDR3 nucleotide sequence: TGTGCCAGCAGCGGAGGGGGATTCACCGGGGAGCTGTTTTTT. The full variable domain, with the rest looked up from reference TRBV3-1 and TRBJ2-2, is DTAVSQTPKYLVTQMGNDKSIKCEQNLGHDTMYWYKQDSKKFLKIMFSYNNKELIINETVPNRFSPKSPDKAHLNLHINSLELGDSAVYFCASSGGGFTGELFFGEGSRLTVL.

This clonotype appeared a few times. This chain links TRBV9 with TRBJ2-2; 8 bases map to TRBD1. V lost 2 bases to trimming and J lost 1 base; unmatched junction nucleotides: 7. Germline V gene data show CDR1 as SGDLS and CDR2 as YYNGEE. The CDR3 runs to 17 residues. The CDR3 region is CASSVHGQGLNTGELFF. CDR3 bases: TGTGCCAGCAGCGTGCACGGACAGGGACTGAACACCGGGGAGCTGTTTTTT.

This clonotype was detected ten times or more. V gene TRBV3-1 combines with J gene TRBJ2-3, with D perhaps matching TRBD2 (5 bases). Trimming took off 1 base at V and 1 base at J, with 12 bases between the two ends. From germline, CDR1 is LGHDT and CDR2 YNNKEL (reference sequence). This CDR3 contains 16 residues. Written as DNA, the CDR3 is TGTGCCAGCAGCCAAGTGGTTAAGGGAGGCACAGATACGCAGTATTTT. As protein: CASSQVVKGGTDTQYF.

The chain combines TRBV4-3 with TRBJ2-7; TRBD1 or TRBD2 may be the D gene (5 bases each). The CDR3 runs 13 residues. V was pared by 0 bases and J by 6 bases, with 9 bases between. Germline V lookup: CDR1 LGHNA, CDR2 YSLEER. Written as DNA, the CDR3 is TGCGCCAGCAGCCAAGAGACGGGGACCGAGCAGTACTTC. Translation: CASSQETGTEQYF.

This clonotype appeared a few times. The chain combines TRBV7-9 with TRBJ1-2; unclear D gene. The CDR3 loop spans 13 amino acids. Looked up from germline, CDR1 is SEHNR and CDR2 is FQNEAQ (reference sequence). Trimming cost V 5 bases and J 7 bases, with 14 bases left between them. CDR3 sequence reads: CASSPDTRAGYTF. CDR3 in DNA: TGTGCCAGCAGCCCCGACACGAGGGCTGGCTACACCTTC.

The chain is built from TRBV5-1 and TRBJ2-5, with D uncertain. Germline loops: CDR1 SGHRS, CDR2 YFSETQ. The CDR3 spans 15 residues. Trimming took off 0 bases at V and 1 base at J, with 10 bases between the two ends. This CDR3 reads CASSLGVGPQETQYF. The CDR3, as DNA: TGCGCCAGCAGCTTGGGGGTTGGACCCCAAGAGACCCAGTACTTC.

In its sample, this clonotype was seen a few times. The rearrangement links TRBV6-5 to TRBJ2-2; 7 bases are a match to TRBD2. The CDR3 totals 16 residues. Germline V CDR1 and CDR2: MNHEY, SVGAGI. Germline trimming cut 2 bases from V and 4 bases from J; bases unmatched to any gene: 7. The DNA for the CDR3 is TGTGCCAGCAGTTACCTAGCGGCCGGGCCCACCGGGGAGCTGTTTTTT. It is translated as CASSYLAAGPTGELFF.

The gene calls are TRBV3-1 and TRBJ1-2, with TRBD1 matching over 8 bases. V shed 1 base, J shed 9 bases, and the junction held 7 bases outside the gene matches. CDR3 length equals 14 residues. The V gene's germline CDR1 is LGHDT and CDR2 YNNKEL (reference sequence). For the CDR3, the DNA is TGTGCCAGCAGCCAAGTTCCAGGGGGCGCACGCTACACCTTC. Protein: CASSQVPGGARYTF.

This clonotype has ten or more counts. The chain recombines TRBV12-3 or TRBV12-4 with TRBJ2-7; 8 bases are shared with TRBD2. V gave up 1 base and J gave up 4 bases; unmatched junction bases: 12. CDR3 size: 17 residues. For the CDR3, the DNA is TGTGCCAGCAGTTTAGGCCAGCGGGAGTCTCGACGGTACGAGCAGTACTTC. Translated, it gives CASSLGQRESRRYEQYF.

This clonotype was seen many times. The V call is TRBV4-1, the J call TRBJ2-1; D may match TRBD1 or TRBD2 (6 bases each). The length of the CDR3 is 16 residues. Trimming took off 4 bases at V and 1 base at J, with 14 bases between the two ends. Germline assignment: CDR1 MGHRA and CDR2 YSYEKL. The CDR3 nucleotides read TGCGCCAGCAGCCCCACAGGGACTGCTTCCTACAATGAGCAGTTCTTC. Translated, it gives CASSPTGTASYNEQFF.

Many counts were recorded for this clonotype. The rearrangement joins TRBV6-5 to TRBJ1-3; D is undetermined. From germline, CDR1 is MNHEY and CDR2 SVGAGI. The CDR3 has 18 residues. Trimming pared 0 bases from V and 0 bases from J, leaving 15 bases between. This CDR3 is CASSYSTPANPSGNTIYF. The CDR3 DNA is TGTGCCAGCAGTTACTCGACCCCAGCTAACCCCTCTGGAAACACCATATATTTT.

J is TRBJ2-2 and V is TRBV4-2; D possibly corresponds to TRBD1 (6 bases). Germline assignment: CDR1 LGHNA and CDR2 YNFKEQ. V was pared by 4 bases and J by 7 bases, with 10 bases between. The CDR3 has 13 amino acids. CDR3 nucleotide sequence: TGTGCCAGCAGCCTGGCGACAGGCGGGGAGCTGTTTTTT. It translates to CASSLATGGELFF.

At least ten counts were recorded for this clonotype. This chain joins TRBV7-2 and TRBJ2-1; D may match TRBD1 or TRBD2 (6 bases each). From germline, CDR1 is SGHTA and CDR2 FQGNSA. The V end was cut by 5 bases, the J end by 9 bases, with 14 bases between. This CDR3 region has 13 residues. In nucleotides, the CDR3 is TGTGCCAGCAGCGCGGGACACAGGACTGAGCAGTTCTTC. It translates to CASSAGHRTEQFF. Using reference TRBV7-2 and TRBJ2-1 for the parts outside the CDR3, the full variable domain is GAGVSQSPSNKVTEKGKDVELRCDPISGHTALYWYRQSLGQGLEFLIYFQGNSAPDKSGLPSDRFSAERTGGSVSTLTIQRTQQEDSAVYLCASSAGHRTEQFFGPGTRLTVL.

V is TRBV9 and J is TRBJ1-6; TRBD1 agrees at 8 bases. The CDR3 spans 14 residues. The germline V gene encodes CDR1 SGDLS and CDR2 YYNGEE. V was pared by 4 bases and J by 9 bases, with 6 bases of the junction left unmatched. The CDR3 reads CASSLTGEGSPLHF. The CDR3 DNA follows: TGTGCCAGCAGCTTGACAGGGGAGGGTTCACCCCTCCACTTT.

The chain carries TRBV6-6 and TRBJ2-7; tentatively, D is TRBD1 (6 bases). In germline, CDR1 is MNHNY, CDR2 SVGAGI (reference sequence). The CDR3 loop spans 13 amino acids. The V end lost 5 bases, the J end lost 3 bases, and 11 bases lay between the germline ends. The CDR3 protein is CASSPDSHYEQYF. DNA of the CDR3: TGTGCCAGCAGTCCGGACAGCCACTACGAGCAGTACTTC.

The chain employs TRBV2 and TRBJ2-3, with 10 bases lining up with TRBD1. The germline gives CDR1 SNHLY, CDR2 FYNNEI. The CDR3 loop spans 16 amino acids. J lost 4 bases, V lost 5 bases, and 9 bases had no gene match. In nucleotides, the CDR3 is TGTGCCAGCAGTTTGGGACAGGGGAACGCAGCAGATACGCAGTATTTT. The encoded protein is CASSLGQGNAADTQYF.

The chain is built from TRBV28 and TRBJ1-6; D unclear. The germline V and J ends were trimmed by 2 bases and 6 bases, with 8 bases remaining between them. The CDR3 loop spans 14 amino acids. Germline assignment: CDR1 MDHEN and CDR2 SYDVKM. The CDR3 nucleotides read TGTGCCAGCAGTTTAGAAATTCGTAATTCACCCCTCCACTTT. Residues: CASSLEIRNSPLHF.

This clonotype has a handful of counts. In DNA form, the CDR3 reads TGTGCCAGCAGCCGCGACAGCAACATCAATGAGCAGTTCTTC. Translating it yields CASSRDSNINEQFF. The chain carries TRBV11-2 and TRBJ2-1; possible D gene TRBD1, 5 bases. Per the germline V gene, CDR1 is SGHAT and CDR2 is FQNNGV. The V end was cut by 5 bases, the J end by 6 bases, with 14 bases between. The CDR3 runs to 14 residues.

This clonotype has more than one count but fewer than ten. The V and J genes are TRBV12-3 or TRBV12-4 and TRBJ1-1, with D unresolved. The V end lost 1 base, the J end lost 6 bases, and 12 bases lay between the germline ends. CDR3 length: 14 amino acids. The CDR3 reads CASSLDPLAPEAFF. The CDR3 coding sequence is TGTGCCAGCAGTTTAGACCCTTTGGCCCCTGAAGCTTTCTTT.

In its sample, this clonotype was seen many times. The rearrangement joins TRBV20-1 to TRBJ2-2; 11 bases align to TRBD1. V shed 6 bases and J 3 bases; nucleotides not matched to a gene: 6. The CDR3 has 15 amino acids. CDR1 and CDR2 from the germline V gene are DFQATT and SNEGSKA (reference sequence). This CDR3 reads CSASPGQGDTGELFF. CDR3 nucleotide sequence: TGCAGTGCGAGTCCGGGACAGGGGGACACCGGGGAGCTGTTTTTT.

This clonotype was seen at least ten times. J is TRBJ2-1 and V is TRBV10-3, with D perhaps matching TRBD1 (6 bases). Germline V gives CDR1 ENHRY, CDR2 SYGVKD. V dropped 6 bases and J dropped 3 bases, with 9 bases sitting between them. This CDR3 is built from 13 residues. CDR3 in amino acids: CAISTGHYNEQFF. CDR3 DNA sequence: TGTGCCATCAGCACGGGACACTACAATGAGCAGTTCTTC.

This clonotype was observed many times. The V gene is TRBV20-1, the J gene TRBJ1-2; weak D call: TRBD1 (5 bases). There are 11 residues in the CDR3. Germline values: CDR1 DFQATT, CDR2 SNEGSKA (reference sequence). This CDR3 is CRVEGDYGYTF. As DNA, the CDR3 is TGCAGGGTTGAAGGGGACTATGGCTACACCTTC.

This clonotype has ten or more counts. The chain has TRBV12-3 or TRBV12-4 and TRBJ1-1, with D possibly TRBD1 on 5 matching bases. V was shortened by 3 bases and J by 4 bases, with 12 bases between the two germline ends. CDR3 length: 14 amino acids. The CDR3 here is CASSFNRGGTEAFF. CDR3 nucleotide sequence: TGTGCCAGCAGTTTCAACCGCGGGGGCACTGAAGCTTTCTTT.